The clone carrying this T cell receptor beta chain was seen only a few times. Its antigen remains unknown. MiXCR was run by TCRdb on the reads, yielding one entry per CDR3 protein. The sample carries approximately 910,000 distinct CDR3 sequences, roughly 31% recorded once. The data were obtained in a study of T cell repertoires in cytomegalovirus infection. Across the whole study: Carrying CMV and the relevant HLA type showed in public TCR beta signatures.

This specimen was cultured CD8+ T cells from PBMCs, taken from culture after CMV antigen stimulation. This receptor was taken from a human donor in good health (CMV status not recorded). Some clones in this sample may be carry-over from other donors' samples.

This chain's CDR3 is CASRRDIGVDTQYF. In DNA, the CDR3 is TGTGCCAGCAGGAGGGATATTGGAGTTGATACGCAGTATTTT. The V call is TRBV6-2 or TRBV6-3, the J call TRBJ2-3; TRBD2 is a possible D gene (5 bases). V shed 6 bases and J shed 6 bases, with 16 bases lying between them. Germline V gene lookup returns CDR1 MNHEY and CDR2 SVGEGT. This CDR3 comprises 14 residues.